Presented here are 22 T cell receptor beta chains from one specimen sequenced in a study of control samples from healthy donors and cancer patients. The table came from immunoSEQ multiplex PCR; TCRdb's copy has only in-frame clones and leaves some out. The sample lists some 70,000 clones, 75% to 85% seen once, with around a sixth in the top ten. The specimen sequenced was blood. The receptor set was obtained from a man in his 60s in good health.

V is TRBV29-1 and J is TRBJ2-5; D gene uncertain. Germline CDR1 reads SQVTM; CDR2 reads ANQGSEA. Trimming cost V 7 bases and J 6 bases, with 30 bases left between them. The CDR3 contains 17 residues. The CDR3 sequence is CSANLIGASLPEKTQYF. The CDR3 region has the DNA TGCAGCGCAAATCTAATTGGTGCATCCCTTCCAGAAAAGACCCAGTACTTC. Using reference TRBV29-1 and TRBJ2-5 for the parts outside the CDR3, the full variable domain is SAVISQKPSRDICQRGTSLTIQCQVDSQVTMMFWYRQQPGQSLTLIATANQGSEATYESGFVIDKFPISRPNLTFSTLTVSNMSPEDSSIYLCSANLIGASLPEKTQYFGPGTRLLVL.

As to this clone: The germline gene is not matched at one end of the junction; a read error may be the cause. Here the CDR3 DNA reads TGTGCCAGCAGCTTAGAGAGTCGGACTAGCCCACATTCCCGGTTT. Translating gives CASSLESRTSPHSRF. The rearrangement links TRBV7-8 to TRBJ2-3; 8 nucleotides line up with TRBD2. There are 15 residues in the CDR3. Per the germline V gene, CDR1 is SGHVS and CDR2 is FQNEAQ.

V and J are TRBV6-1 and TRBJ1-1; possibly TRBD1 for D (6 bases). This CDR3 comprises 15 residues. The germline V gene has CDR1 MNHNS and CDR2 SASEGT. The V end lost 3 bases, the J end lost 11 bases, and 22 bases lay between the germline ends. The CDR3 region has the DNA TGTGCCAGCAGTGAGGGGTTCGGGGGGCGAGGATTGGCTTTCTTT. The encoded protein is CASSEGFGGRGLAFF.

This chain links TRBV7-2 with TRBJ2-1; the match to TRBD2 covers 10 bases. V lost 5 bases and J lost 9; bases outside the gene matches: 13. The germline V gene encodes CDR1 SGHTA and CDR2 FQGNSA. The CDR3 is 16 residues long. The CDR3 nucleotides read TGTGCCAGCAGCCCTCGGGCTAGCGGGAGTGGTAGTGAGCAGTTCTTC. Encoded protein: CASSPRASGSGSEQFF.

The chain combines TRBV19 with TRBJ2-6; 12 nucleotides align to TRBD2. This CDR3 is 17 amino acids long. Unmatched junction bases numbered 4, after V lost 4 bases and J lost 3 bases. Germline CDR1 LNHDA, CDR2 SQIVND (reference sequence). CDR3 loop: CASSTSGRAYGANVLTF. In DNA form, the CDR3 reads TGTGCCAGTAGTACTAGCGGGAGGGCCTATGGGGCCAACGTCCTGACTTTC.

V and J are TRBV6-5 and TRBJ2-3, with D unclear. The CDR3 is 15 residues long. With 5 bases removed from V and 0 bases from J, the gap between germline ends came to 12 bases. Germline V CDR1 and CDR2: MNHEY, SVGAGI. The CDR3, as DNA: TGTGCCAGCAGTCCCTGGAGTCCTAGCACAGATACGCAGTATTTT. This translates into CASSPWSPSTDTQYF.

The chain combines TRBV7-2 with TRBJ1-4, with 8 positions matching TRBD1. The CDR3 contains 19 residues. V shed 5 bases, J shed 4 bases, and the junction held 18 bases outside the gene matches. CDR1 SGHTA and CDR2 FQGNSA come from the germline V gene. CDR3: CASSDGRTGPREINEKLFF. The CDR3 nucleotides read TGTGCCAGCAGCGATGGAAGGACAGGGCCTCGGGAGATTAATGAAAAACTGTTTTTT.

This clone was picked up one time. The chain combines TRBV9 with TRBJ1-1; a possible D gene is TRBD1 (6 bases). The V end was cut by 2 bases, the J end by 2 bases, with 13 bases between. Germline V CDR1 and CDR2: SGDLS, YYNGEE. The CDR3 has 15 amino acids. CDR3 sequence (DNA): TGTGCCAGCAGCGTCTCCGGGACACCTAACACTGAAGCTTTCTTT. Encoded protein: CASSVSGTPNTEAFF.

The V and J genes are TRBV11-2 and TRBJ2-4; 14 nucleotides align to TRBD2. The germline gives CDR1 SGHAT, CDR2 FQNNGV. J lost 7 bases, V lost 5 bases, and 7 bases had no gene match. The length of the CDR3 is 16 residues. The CDR3 is CASSQPGLAGANIQYF. The CDR3 DNA follows: TGTGCCAGCAGCCAACCGGGACTAGCGGGAGCTAACATTCAGTACTTC.

The DNA of the CDR3 is TGTGCCAGCAGTCCCGGGACTAGCGGGAGACCCCATACGCAGTATTTT. Translation gives CASSPGTSGRPHTQYF. The chain has TRBV2 and TRBJ2-3, with TRBD2 matching over 14 bases. V gave up 5 bases and J gave up 7 bases; unmatched junction bases: 8. The CDR3 is 16 amino acids. Germline loops: CDR1 SNHLY, CDR2 FYNNEI.

This clone has only one observation. The chain couples TRBV28 to TRBJ1-6, with 7 bases identical to TRBD1. CDR1 MDHEN and CDR2 SYDVKM come from the germline V gene. V was pared by 5 bases and J by 5 bases, with 6 bases of the junction left unmatched. The CDR3 runs 15 residues. As DNA, the CDR3 is TGTGCCAGCAGTCCAGGGGACAGAGATAATTCACCCCTCCACTTT. This sequence encodes CASSPGDRDNSPLHF.

Notes on this clone: One end of the junction varies from germline; a read error may be responsible. The chain links TRBV5-8 to TRBJ1-6, with TRBD1 as a possible D gene (5 bases). The CDR3 spans 18 residues. Looked up from germline, CDR1 is SGHTS and CDR2 is YDEGEE. In DNA form, the CDR3 reads TGTGCCAGCAGATTGGAGGTGCAGGGAGGATGGATTAATTCACCCCTCCACTTT. Translated: CASRLEVQGGWINSPLHF.

CDR3 in amino acids: CASNGQGSYEQYF. CDR3 nucleotides: TGTGCCAGCAACGGACAGGGATCCTACGAGCAGTACTTC. V and J are TRBV2 and TRBJ2-7; TRBD1 aligns across 8 bases. Germline lookup yields CDR1 SNHLY and CDR2 FYNNEI. The CDR3 runs to 13 residues. V lost 7 bases, J lost 1 base, and 3 bases stayed unmatched.

The chain employs TRBV18 and TRBJ2-7; D is uncertain. Trimming left V 3 bases short and J 6 bases short, with 12 bases between. The CDR3 sequence is 13 residues long. Germline CDR1 and CDR2: KGHSH and LQKENI. The CDR3 DNA is TGTGCCAGCTCACCGGGTCAAGAGTTCGAGCAGTACTTC. It specifies CASSPGQEFEQYF.

The chain is built from TRBV27 and TRBJ1-2; TRBD1 agrees at 11 bases. The J segment lost 4 bases and the V segment lost 5 bases, leaving 3 bases of the junction unmatched. Per germline, CDR1 MNHEY and CDR2 SMNVEV (reference sequence). There are 14 residues in the CDR3. CDR3 sequence reads: CASSRGTGGYGYTF. In nucleotides, the CDR3 is TGTGCCAGCAGTCGAGGGACAGGGGGCTATGGCTACACCTTC.

This clone was seen once. The rearrangement links TRBV10-3 to TRBJ1-3, with 10 nucleotides matching TRBD1. The V gene end was trimmed by 6 bases and the J gene end by 2 bases; junction bases not matched to a gene: 1. The CDR3 runs 14 residues. The germline gives CDR1 ENHRY, CDR2 SYGVKD. CDR3 bases: TGTGCCATCAGGGGACAGGGGACTGGAAACACCATATATTTT. Residues: CAIRGQGTGNTIYF.

Here the CDR3 reads CASQPGQGNTGELFF. CDR3 nucleotide sequence: TGTGCCAGTCAACCGGGACAGGGGAACACCGGGGAGCTGTTTTTT. The chain combines TRBV19 with TRBJ2-2, with 9 bases fitting TRBD1. CDR3 length: 15 amino acids. J gave up 1 base and V 8 bases, and 5 bases lay outside the gene matches. CDR1 and CDR2 (germline): LNHDA, SQIVND (reference sequence).

The rearrangement links TRBV27 to TRBJ1-1; weak D call: TRBD1 (5 bases). Per germline, CDR1 MNHEY and CDR2 SMNVEV (reference sequence). With 6 bases removed from V and 1 base from J, the gap between germline ends came to 15 bases. The CDR3 is made up of 15 amino acids. CDR3 amino acids: CASSKSGGGNTEAFF. The CDR3 DNA reads TGTGCCAGCAGCAAAAGCGGGGGAGGGAACACTGAAGCTTTCTTT.

This sequence joins TRBV19 and TRBJ2-6, with unresolved D. The CDR3 loop spans 15 amino acids. The germline V gene has CDR1 LNHDA and CDR2 SQIVND (reference sequence). Trimming cost V 1 base and J 0 bases, with 4 bases left between them. Written as DNA, the CDR3 is TGTGCCAGTAGTATAGGGAACTCTGGGGCCAACGTCCTGACTTTC. Amino acid sequence: CASSIGNSGANVLTF. The variable domain in full, with the rest retrieved from reference TRBV19 and TRBJ2-6, is DGGITQSPKYLFRKEGQNVTLSCEQNLNHDAMYWYRQDPGQGLRLIYYSQIVNDFQKGDIAEGYSVSREKKESFPLTVTSAQKNPTAFYLCASSIGNSGANVLTFGAGSRLTVL.

The V gene is TRBV7-6, the J gene TRBJ2-1; 13 nucleotides agree with TRBD2. Germline assignment: CDR1 SGHVS and CDR2 FNYEAQ. Losses at the gene ends were 5 bases for V and 7 bases for J; bases not matched to a gene: 5. CDR3 size: 15 residues. The CDR3 spells CASSRGTSGTNEQFF. DNA for the CDR3: TGTGCCAGCAGCCGAGGGACTAGCGGGACAAATGAGCAGTTCTTC.

The V gene is TRBV5-1, the J gene TRBJ1-5, with D perhaps TRBD1 (5 bases). Trimming removed 0 bases from V and 0 bases from J, with 16 bases in between. The CDR3 has 18 amino acids. The germline CDR1 and CDR2 sequences are SGHRS and YFSETQ. CDR3 sequence reads: CASSLAPTEGNSNQPQHF. The CDR3 DNA is TGCGCCAGCAGCTTGGCCCCGACAGAGGGGAATAGCAATCAGCCCCAGCATTTT.

The gene calls are TRBV7-2 and TRBJ2-5, with 7 nucleotides matching TRBD1. Unmatched junction bases numbered 2, after V lost 5 bases and J lost 2 bases. The CDR3 is made up of 13 amino acids. CDR1 is SGHTA and CDR2 is FQGNSA in the germline V gene. CDR3 nucleotides: TGTGCCAGCAGCCAGGGACAGCAAGAGACCCAGTACTTC. Its protein is CASSQGQQETQYF.